The rows below give T cell receptor beta chains drawn from one sample of a study of CD8 T cells in Susac syndrome. Each CDR3 protein is one row after TCRdb ran MiXCR on the immunoSEQ multiplex PCR reads. Among about 80,000 distinct CDR3 sequences listed, 85% to 95% were seen once. Specimen: CD8+ T cells from PBMCs. The receptors were sampled from a human donor in good health. CDR3s include the opening cysteine and the closing phenylalanine or tryptophan. The D gene is left open where the match is weak. Clone size is stated in some rows and not others, as once, few, many or a class when expanded.

V	size	J	D	CDR3
TRBV6-1	-	TRBJ1-3	-	CASSLQAPSGTIYF
TRBV5-6	-	TRBJ1-5	-	CASNLGRAGGQPQHF
TRBV15	-	TRBJ1-1	TRBD1	CATSGPTGTTEAFF
TRBV20-1	-	TRBJ2-1	TRBD2	CSARVVAGTLNEQFF
TRBV6-4	-	TRBJ2-1	-	CASSDRGRDEQFF
TRBV7-9	-	TRBJ2-7	TRBD1	CASSLTDRVYEQYF
TRBV5-6	few	TRBJ2-1	-	CASSSSSYNEQFF
TRBV5-1	-	TRBJ1-4	TRBD1	CASSLVGGDSEKLFF
TRBV6-2/TRBV6-3	once	TRBJ1-2	TRBD1	CASSYGQAYGYTF
TRBV27	once	TRBJ2-1	TRBD2	CASSLAASSYNEQFF
TRBV4-2	-	TRBJ2-1	-	CASSHGTNEQFF
TRBV9	-	TRBJ2-1	TRBD2	CASSVESLAGYNEQFF
TRBV6-5	-	TRBJ2-1	TRBD2	CASSQREAYNEQFF
TRBV5-6	-	TRBJ1-5	-	CASSLGGKGNQPQHF
TRBV27	-	TRBJ2-1	TRBD1	CASIQRGQGYNEQFF
TRBV13	-	TRBJ2-5	TRBD1	CASSLVGTGDLGETQYF
TRBV7-8	-	TRBJ1-4	-	CASSLEDSSNEKLFF
TRBV6-2/TRBV6-3	-	TRBJ2-6	-	CASAWAGANVLTF
TRBV7-9	-	TRBJ2-2	-	CASSFGNTGELFF
TRBV12-3/TRBV12-4	-	TRBJ2-5	-	CASRPGVQETQYF
TRBV28	once	TRBJ2-7	-	CASSLWGGDEQYF
TRBV27	-	TRBJ1-1	-	CASSLSWGEGTEAFF
TRBV27	-	TRBJ2-5	TRBD1	CASSLSRDRQETQYF
TRBV7-8	-	TRBJ2-2	-	CASSSGPVGTGELFF
TRBV11-1	-	TRBJ2-1	-	CASGPWGNEQFF
TRBV6-5	-	TRBJ2-4	TRBD1	CASSYGTGGANIQYF
TRBV6-5	-	TRBJ2-1	TRBD2	CASSYSTIGGGGAYNEQFF
TRBV30	-	TRBJ2-4	-	CAWDLDRDIQYF
TRBV9	-	TRBJ1-2	-	CASNGRGYGYTF
TRBV28	-	TRBJ2-7	TRBD1	CASRSAARGRAYEQYF
TRBV9	-	TRBJ2-5	TRBD1	CASSAGGWETQYF
TRBV2	-	TRBJ2-3	TRBD2	CASPGGITDTQYF
TRBV29-1	-	TRBJ2-3	TRBD2	CSASSGRPPSTDTQYF
TRBV19	-	TRBJ1-1	-	CASSTGRGVLNTEAFF
TRBV7-6	-	TRBJ2-3	-	CASSMGQYTDTQYF
TRBV12-3/TRBV12-4	-	TRBJ1-4	-	CASSLTGSRREKLFF
TRBV15	-	TRBJ2-7	-	CATSRDRSGEQYF
TRBV7-9	-	TRBJ2-2	-	CASSYKPYTGELFF
TRBV12-3/TRBV12-4	-	TRBJ1-1	-	CASTFGGGTEAFF
TRBV7-9	-	TRBJ1-1	-	CASSEGPGMNTEAFF
TRBV7-9	-	TRBJ2-5	TRBD1	CASNPNWDRGWETQYF
TRBV2	-	TRBJ2-1	-	CASSEANSYNEQFF
TRBV27	-	TRBJ1-1	TRBD1	CASLRTGMNTEAFF
TRBV6-2/TRBV6-3	-	TRBJ1-1	-	CASTLNTEAFF
TRBV28	-	TRBJ2-1	-	CASSWEDEQFF
TRBV12-3/TRBV12-4	-	TRBJ1-4	TRBD1	CASSSPPGGSPGDNEKLFF
TRBV2	-	TRBJ2-1	TRBD2	CASSEWLAGSYNEQFF
TRBV9	-	TRBJ2-6	-	CASSVTGFSSGANVLTF
TRBV6-2/TRBV6-3	once	TRBJ1-5	-	CASKTGLYNQPQHF
TRBV4-1	-	TRBJ2-2	-	CASSHLRQATGELFF
TRBV28	-	TRBJ2-3	-	CASSLLPSPTPDTQYF
TRBV27	once	TRBJ1-2	-	CASSLSGGPYGYTF
TRBV20-1	-	TRBJ2-7	TRBD2	CSARGGGTSSYEQYF
TRBV6-1	-	TRBJ2-6	TRBD1	CASGGQGFVSGANVLTF